This T cell receptor (beta chain) was retrieved from a study of blood T cell repertoires in COVID-19. Study-level information: Researchers got acute and convalescent COVID-19 samples from the United States, Italy and Spain. Nucleic acid was either cDNA or gDNA, and it came from T cells, B-cell-depleted T cells, or PBMCs.

Authors' analysis steps: Amplification of reference gene primers provided the estimated nucleated cell counts. Sequenced by immunoSEQ multiplex PCR; TCRdb stores in-frame clones only, minus some. The V and J calls and clone size are taken from that table; D and trimming were inferred from the DNA. Among about 280,000 clones, nearly 90% were seen once, and the ten largest hold 9% to 9.5%. V lost 7 bases and J lost 7; bases outside the gene matches: 6. Germline CDR1 reads MNHEY; CDR2 reads SVGAGI. CDR3 size: 13 residues. The sequenced sample was peripheral blood. This clonotype was sampled from a man aged 18 to 30 with active or convalescent COVID-19. The gene calls are TRBV6-5 and TRBJ2-1; TRBD2 aligns across 8 bases. The CDR3 DNA follows: TGTGCCAGCAAACCGGGGGGGGTGAATGAGCAGTTCTTC. Translating gives CASKPGGVNEQFF.